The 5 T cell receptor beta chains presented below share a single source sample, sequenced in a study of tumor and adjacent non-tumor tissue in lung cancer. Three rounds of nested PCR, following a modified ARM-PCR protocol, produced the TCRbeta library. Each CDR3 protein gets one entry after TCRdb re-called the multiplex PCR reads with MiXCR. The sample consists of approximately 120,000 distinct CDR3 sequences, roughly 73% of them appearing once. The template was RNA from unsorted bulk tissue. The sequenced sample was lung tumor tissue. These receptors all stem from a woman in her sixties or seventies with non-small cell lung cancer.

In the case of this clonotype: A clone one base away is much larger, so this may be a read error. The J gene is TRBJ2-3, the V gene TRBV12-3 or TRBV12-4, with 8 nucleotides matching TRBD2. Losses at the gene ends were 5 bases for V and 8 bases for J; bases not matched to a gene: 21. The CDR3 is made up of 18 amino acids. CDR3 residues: CASSTRQTSGSRQVTQYF. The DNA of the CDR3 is TGTGCCAGCAGTACTCGACAGACAAGCGGGAGTAGACAAGTTACGCAGTATTTT.

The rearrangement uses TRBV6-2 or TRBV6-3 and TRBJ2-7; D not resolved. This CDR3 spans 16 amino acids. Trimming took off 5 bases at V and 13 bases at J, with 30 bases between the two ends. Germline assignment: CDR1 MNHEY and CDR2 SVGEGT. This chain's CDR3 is CASSRIEAVSSYEDYF. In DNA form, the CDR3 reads TGTGCCAGCAGTAGGATAGAGGCTGTCAGCTCCTACGAGGACTACTTC.

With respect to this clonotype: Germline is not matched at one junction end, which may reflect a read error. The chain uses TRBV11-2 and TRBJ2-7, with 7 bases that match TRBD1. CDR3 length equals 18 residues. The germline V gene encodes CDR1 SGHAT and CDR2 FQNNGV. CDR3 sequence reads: CASSPIIREIGTVYEEYF. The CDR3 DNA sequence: TGTGCCAGCAGTCCTATCATCAGAGAAATCGGGACAGTGTACGAGGAGTACTTC.

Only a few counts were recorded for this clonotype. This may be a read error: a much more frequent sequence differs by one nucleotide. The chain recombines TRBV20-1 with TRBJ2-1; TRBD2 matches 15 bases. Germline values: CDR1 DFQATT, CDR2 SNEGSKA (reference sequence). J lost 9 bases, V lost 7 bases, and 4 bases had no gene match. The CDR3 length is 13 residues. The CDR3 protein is CSVGGLAGGEQFF. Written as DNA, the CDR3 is TGCAGTGTAGGGGGACTAGCGGGGGGTGAGCAGTTCTTC.

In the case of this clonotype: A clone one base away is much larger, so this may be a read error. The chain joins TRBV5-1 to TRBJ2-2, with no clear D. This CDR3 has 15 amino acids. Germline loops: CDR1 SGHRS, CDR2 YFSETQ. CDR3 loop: CASNLADGVAGELFF. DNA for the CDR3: TGCGCCAGCAACTTGGCAGATGGGGTGGCCGGGGAGCTGTTTTTT.